The 16 T cell receptor beta chains listed next were all sequenced from one sample in a study of blood T cell repertoires in COVID-19. Clones were read by immunoSEQ multiplex PCR, and TCRdb kept only the in-frame ones, dropping some. This sample has approximately 82,000 clones, with around 80% found just once. The sequencing sample was made of peripheral blood. The receptors shown here come from a man between 45 and 60 years old with active or convalescent COVID-19.

The chain combines TRBV2 with TRBJ1-6; TRBD1 matches 8 bases. V shed 5 bases, J shed 0 bases, and the junction held 6 bases outside the gene matches. The CDR3 totals 17 residues. Per the germline V gene, CDR1 is SNHLY and CDR2 is FYNNEI. CDR3 residues: CASSPRTGSSYNSPLHF. The CDR3 nucleotides read TGTGCCAGCAGTCCTCGGACAGGGAGCTCCTATAATTCACCCCTCCACTTT.

The V gene is TRBV5-4, the J gene TRBJ1-2; 8 bases are shared with TRBD1. From germline, CDR1 is SGHNT and CDR2 YYREEE (reference sequence). Trimming took 2 bases from V and 4 from J; bases not matched to a gene: 7. There are 15 residues in the CDR3. CDR3 region: CASSLVEQGGYGYTF. The CDR3 region has the DNA TGTGCCAGCAGCTTAGTGGAACAGGGGGGCTATGGCTACACCTTC.

This clone was detected once. V usage is TRBV7-2 and J usage is TRBJ2-3; D perhaps matches TRBD2 (5 bases). Germline CDR1 SGHTA, CDR2 FQGNSA. V was clipped by 1 base and J by 2 bases, with 7 bases between them. The CDR3 runs to 14 residues. CDR3 nucleotides: TGTGCCAGCAGCTTAGGGACTCCCACAGATACGCAGTATTTT. Its protein product is CASSLGTPTDTQYF.

This clone was picked up a small number of times. This chain uses TRBV24-1 with TRBJ2-1, with D unresolved. This CDR3 has 16 residues. V was trimmed by 5 bases and J by 7 bases, leaving 20 bases between them. The germline CDR1 and CDR2 sequences are KGHDR and SFDVKD. The CDR3 coding sequence is TGTGCCACCAGTGCCGGAAGACTGGTCCCGGAGAATGAGCAGTTCTTC. Its translation is CATSAGRLVPENEQFF.

This chain links TRBV6-5 with TRBJ2-3, with D maybe TRBD2 (6 bases). Trimming stripped 2 bases from V and 2 bases from J, with 11 bases between. Germline-derived CDR1 and CDR2 are MNHEY and SVGAGI. CDR3 length: 15 amino acids. The CDR3 nucleotides are TGTGCCAGCAGTTACGGGGCGGGGCCCACAGATACGCAGTATTTT. It yields the protein CASSYGAGPTDTQYF.

In its sample, this clone was seen once. V is TRBV28 and J is TRBJ2-4; TRBD1 matches 7 bases. Trimming at V came to 5 bases and at J to 1 base, leaving 8 bases not matched to a gene. The CDR3 totals 16 residues. The V gene's germline CDR1 is MDHEN and CDR2 SYDVKM. The CDR3, as DNA: TGTGCCAGCAGTCCGGGGACAGCGTCGGCCAAAAACATTCAGTACTTC. This encodes CASSPGTASAKNIQYF. Variable domain in full (rest from reference TRBV28 and TRBJ2-4): DVKVTQSSRYLVKRTGEKVFLECVQDMDHENMFWYRQDPGLGLRLIYFSYDVKMKEKGDIPEGYSVSREKKERFSLILESASTNQTSMYLCASSPGTASAKNIQYFGAGTRLSVL.

This sequence joins TRBV28 and TRBJ1-6; 9 nucleotides line up with TRBD1. The CDR3 loop spans 14 amino acids. Germline V gene sequence: CDR1 MDHEN, CDR2 SYDVKM. With 6 bases clipped from V and 10 bases from J, the junction kept 7 bases outside the gene matches. CDR3 amino acids: CASRDTGGGSPLHF. The CDR3 bases are TGTGCCAGCAGGGATACAGGGGGCGGCTCACCCCTCCACTTT.

This clone was detected only a few times. The rearrangement links TRBV4-3 to TRBJ2-7; maybe TRBD2 (5 bases). The CDR3 totals 16 residues. CDR1 and CDR2 from the germline V gene are LGHNA and YSLEER. The V end was cut by 0 bases, the J end by 2 bases, with 14 bases between. The CDR3 loop reads CASSQDWRSRAYEQYF. The CDR3 DNA sequence: TGCGCCAGCAGCCAAGATTGGAGGTCTCGAGCCTACGAGCAGTACTTC.

The V call is TRBV4-2, the J call TRBJ1-2, with D unclear. The CDR3 covers 15 residues. CDR1 and CDR2 from the germline V gene are LGHNA and YNFKEQ. V was cut by 0 bases and J by 3 bases, with 11 bases left in between. The CDR3: CASSQDPGSDYGYTF. CDR3 in DNA: TGTGCCAGCAGCCAAGATCCGGGTAGTGACTATGGCTACACCTTC.

The chain couples TRBV6-5 to TRBJ2-2; TRBD1 might be the D (6 bases). V gave up 4 bases and J gave up 6 bases, with 12 bases separating them. The CDR3 sequence is 14 residues long. Germline CDR1 and CDR2: MNHEY and SVGAGI. CDR3 in DNA: TGTGCCAGCAGTTTCAACAGGGAAGCCGGGGAGCTGTTTTTT. Protein sequence: CASSFNREAGELFF.

This clone was picked up one time. The chain has TRBV6-2 or TRBV6-3 and TRBJ2-7; no clear D. The CDR3 is 13 residues long. Germline assignment: CDR1 MNHEY and CDR2 SVGEGT. V was pared by 4 bases and J by 0 bases, with 7 bases between. The CDR3 bases are TGTGCCAGCAGTTGGGCCAGCTCCTACGAGCAGTACTTC. The encoded protein is CASSWASSYEQYF.

A few counts support this clone. The chain employs TRBV7-9 and TRBJ1-2, with 10 bases matching TRBD1. Per the germline V gene, CDR1 is SEHNR and CDR2 is FQNEAQ (reference sequence). The CDR3 has 15 residues. The J segment lost 5 bases and the V segment lost 6 bases, leaving 9 bases of the junction unmatched. Here the CDR3 DNA reads TGTGCCAGCAGGCCCGTCTGGGACAGGGGATATGGCTACACCTTC. Amino acids: CASRPVWDRGYGYTF.

This rearrangement joins TRBV2 to TRBJ1-5, with 10 bases matching TRBD1. The germline V gene encodes CDR1 SNHLY and CDR2 FYNNEI. The V segment lost 5 bases and the J segment 5 bases; nucleotides outside the gene matches: 3. This CDR3 spans 14 amino acids. The CDR3 DNA follows: TGTGCCAGCAGTTTTGGACAGGGGGATCAGCCCCAGCATTTT. Its protein is CASSFGQGDQPQHF. Variable domain in full (rest from reference TRBV2 and TRBJ1-5): EPEVTQTPSHQVTQMGQEVILRCVPISNHLYFYWYRQILGQKVEFLVSFYNNEISEKSEIFDDQFSVERPDGSNFTLKIRSTKLEDSAMYFCASSFGQGDQPQHFGDGTRLSIL.

The CDR3 protein is CASSRRQDGNQPQHF. As DNA, the CDR3 is TGTGCCAGCAGCCGACGACAGGATGGTAATCAGCCCCAGCATTTT. The rearrangement links TRBV13 to TRBJ1-5; tentative D call: TRBD1 (6 bases). The germline gives CDR1 PRHDT, CDR2 FYEKMQ (reference sequence). V lost 5 bases to trimming and J lost 4 bases, with 15 bases between them. This CDR3 region has 15 residues.

The rearrangement uses TRBV19 and TRBJ2-2; 11 bases are a match to TRBD1. Germline lookup yields CDR1 LNHDA and CDR2 SQIVND (reference sequence). J lost 2 bases, V lost 6 bases, and 14 bases had no gene match. The CDR3 sequence is 19 residues long. The chain's CDR3 is CASSFWTGGRARNTGELFF. In nucleotides, the CDR3 is TGTGCCAGTAGCTTCTGGACAGGGGGCCGGGCTCGTAACACCGGGGAGCTGTTTTTT.

The chain employs TRBV10-1 and TRBJ2-7, with 10 bases lining up with TRBD1. There are 14 residues in the CDR3. V lost 2 bases and J lost 9; bases outside the gene matches: 7. Germline V gene lookup returns CDR1 WNHNN and CDR2 SYGVQD (reference sequence). The CDR3 DNA reads as TGCGCCAGCAGTGAGAGACAGGGGGCCAAGGGGCAGTACTTC. It yields the protein CASSERQGAKGQYF.